The sequence of this T cell receptor beta chain was determined in a study of T cells in Graves' hyperthyroidism and ophthalmopathy. The CDR3 length is 15 residues. Per germline, CDR1 LNHNV and CDR2 YYDKDF (reference sequence). Trimming removed 1 base from V and 0 bases from J, with 9 bases in between. This clonotype was seen at least ten times. Its antigen is as yet unknown. The source material, RNA transcripts, was used to amplify TCR beta CDR3 regions. A first-round RT-PCR of the TCR CDR3 used the HTBI primer set. Each CDR3 protein gets one entry after TCRdb re-called the multiplex PCR reads with MiXCR. Altogether 500,000 to 600,000 distinct CDR3 sequences are present, under 60% being singletons, with the ten largest covering around 8%. Study findings and constraints: Also found in blood were most expanded thyroid clonotypes above 0.001. Ophthalmopathy got predicted by the model a median about 6.5 months before its onset.

Calling Graves' hyperthyroidism stable meant ophthalmopathy did not progress within 18 months. Any patient presenting with uncontrolled infection, other autoimmune disease, pregnancy or lactation was left out. The rearrangement links TRBV15 to TRBJ1-1, with no clear D. Source material: peripheral blood or thyroid tissue (not recorded which). This TCR was sampled from a woman aged 18-35 years with Graves' hyperthyroidism. The CDR3 here is CATSRGKSMNTEAFF. The DNA of the CDR3 is TGTGCCACCAGCAGAGGAAAGTCCATGAACACTGAAGCTTTCTTT.